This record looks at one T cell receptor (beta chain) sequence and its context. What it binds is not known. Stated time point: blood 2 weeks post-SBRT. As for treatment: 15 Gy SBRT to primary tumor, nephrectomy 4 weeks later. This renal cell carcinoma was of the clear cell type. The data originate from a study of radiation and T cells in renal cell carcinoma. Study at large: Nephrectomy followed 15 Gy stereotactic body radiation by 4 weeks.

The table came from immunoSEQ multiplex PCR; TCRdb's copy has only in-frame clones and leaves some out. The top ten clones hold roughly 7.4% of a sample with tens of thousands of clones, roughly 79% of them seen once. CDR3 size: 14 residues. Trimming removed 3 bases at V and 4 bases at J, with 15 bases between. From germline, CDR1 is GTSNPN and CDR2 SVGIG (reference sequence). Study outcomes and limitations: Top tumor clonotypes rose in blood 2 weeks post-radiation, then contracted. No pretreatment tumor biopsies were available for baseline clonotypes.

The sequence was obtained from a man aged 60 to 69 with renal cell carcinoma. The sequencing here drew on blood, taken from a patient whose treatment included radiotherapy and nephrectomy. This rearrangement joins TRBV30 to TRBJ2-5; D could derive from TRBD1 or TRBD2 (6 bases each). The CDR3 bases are TGTGCCTGGAGCGCCCAGGGGAGGCGAGAGACCCAGTACTTC. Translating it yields CAWSAQGRRETQYF.